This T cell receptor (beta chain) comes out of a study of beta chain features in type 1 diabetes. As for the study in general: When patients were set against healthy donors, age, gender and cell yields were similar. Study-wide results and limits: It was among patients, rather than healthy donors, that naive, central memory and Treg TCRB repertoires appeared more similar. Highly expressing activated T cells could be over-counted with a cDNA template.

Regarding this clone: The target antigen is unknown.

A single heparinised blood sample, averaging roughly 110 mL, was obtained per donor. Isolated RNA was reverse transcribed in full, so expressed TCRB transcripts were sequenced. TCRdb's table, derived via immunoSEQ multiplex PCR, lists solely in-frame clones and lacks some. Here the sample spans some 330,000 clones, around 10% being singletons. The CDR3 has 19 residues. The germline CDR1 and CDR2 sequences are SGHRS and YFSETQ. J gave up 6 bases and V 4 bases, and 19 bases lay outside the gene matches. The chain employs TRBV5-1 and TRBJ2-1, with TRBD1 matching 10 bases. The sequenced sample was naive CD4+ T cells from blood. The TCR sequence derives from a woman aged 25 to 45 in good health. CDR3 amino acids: CASSPGQGSRTRKGNEQFF. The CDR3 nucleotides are TGCGCCAGCAGCCCGGGACAGGGGTCCCGGACTAGGAAGGGCAATGAGCAGTTCTTC.